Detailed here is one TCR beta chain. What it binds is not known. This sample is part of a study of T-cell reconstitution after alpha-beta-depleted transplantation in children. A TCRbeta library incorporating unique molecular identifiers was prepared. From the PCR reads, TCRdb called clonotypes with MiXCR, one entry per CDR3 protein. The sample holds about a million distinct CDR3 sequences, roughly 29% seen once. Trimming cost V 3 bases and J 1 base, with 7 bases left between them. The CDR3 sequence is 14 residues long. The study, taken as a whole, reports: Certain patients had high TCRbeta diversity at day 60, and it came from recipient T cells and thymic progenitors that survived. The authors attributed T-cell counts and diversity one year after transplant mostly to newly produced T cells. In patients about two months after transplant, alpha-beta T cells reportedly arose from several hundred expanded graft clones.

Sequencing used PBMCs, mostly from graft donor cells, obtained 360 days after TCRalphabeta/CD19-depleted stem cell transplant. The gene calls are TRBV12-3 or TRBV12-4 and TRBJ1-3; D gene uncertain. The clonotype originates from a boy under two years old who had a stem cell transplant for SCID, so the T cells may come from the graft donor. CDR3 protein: CASSFTTSGNTIYF. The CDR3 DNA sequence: TGTGCCAGCAGTTTCACGACTTCTGGAAACACCATATATTTT.